This T cell receptor beta chain was recorded in a study of OX40 agonist ivuxolimab in advanced cancers. Study summary: All patients had ivuxolimab intravenously every 2 weeks at 0.01 to 10 mg/kg.

Here immunoSEQ multiplex PCR was the method, and the copy in TCRdb shows in-frame clones only, minus some. This repertoire shows tens of thousands of clones, 75% to 95% found once; its top ten account for less than 0.6%. Whole-study results and caveats: Partial responders receiving 0.1-3.0 mg/kg showed among the lowest clonal expansion. CD8+ T cells showed, on average, more clonal expansion than CD4+ cells.

As regards this clone: What it binds is unknown.

Sampling of blood occurred at baseline, cycle 4 day 1, and cycle 7 day 1. The sequenced sample was CD4+ or CD8+ T cells sorted from blood, obtained in a trial of the OX40 agonist ivuxolimab. The receptor's source is an adult with an advanced solid tumor such as melanoma, head and neck, liver or kidney cancer.

The CDR3 DNA reads TGTGCCAGCAGCAATCAGGCGGGAGGGGAACGCTACGAGCAGTACTTC. Protein product: CASSNQAGGERYEQYF. J is TRBJ2-7 and V is TRBV21-1; whether TRBD2, the table's D call, matches the DNA was not checked. TRBV21-1 is a recognized pseudogene. The length of the CDR3 is 16 residues.